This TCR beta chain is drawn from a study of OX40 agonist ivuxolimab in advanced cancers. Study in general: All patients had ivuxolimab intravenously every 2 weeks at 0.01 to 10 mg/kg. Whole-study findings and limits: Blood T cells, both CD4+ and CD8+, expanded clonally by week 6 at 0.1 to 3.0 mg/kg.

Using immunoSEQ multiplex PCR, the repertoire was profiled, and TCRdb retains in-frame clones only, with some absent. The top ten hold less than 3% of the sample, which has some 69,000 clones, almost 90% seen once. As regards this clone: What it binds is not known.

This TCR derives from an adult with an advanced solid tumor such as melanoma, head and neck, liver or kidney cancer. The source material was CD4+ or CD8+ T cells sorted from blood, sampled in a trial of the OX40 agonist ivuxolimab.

Written as DNA, the CDR3 is TGTGCCAGCTCACTACAGGGGGGAACTGAAGCTTTCTTT. This sequence encodes CASSLQGGTEAFF. The rearrangement joins TRBV18 to TRBJ1-1, with 8 bases fitting TRBD1. This CDR3 is 13 amino acids long. Losses at the gene ends were 4 bases for V and 5 bases for J; bases not matched to a gene: 3. Germline lookup yields CDR1 KGHSH and CDR2 LQKENI.